This T cell receptor beta chain was obtained from a study of blood T cells in healthy people across ages. This clonotype was detected only once. CDR1 and CDR2 from the germline V gene are SGDLS and YYNGEE. V lost 0 bases, J lost 4 bases, and 6 bases lay in between. There are 13 residues in the CDR3. Sample-barcoded 5' priming and a J-beta primer mix drove a second PCR of roughly 6 to 12 cycles. Using its own MiXCR run on the 5' RACE reads, TCRdb lists one record per CDR3 protein. The sample consists of 1.5 million to 2 million distinct CDR3 sequences, around 50% of them appearing once. The sequence was collected from a woman aged 40 to 50 in good health. Sequencing input: blood. V usage is TRBV9 and J usage is TRBJ2-3; D unresolved. The CDR3 coding sequence is TGTGCCAGCAGCGTAGGGTTTTCAGATACGCAGTATTTT. Protein product: CASSVGFSDTQYF. Looking up the rest from reference TRBV9 and TRBJ2-3 gives the full variable domain: DSGVTQTPKHLITATGQRVTLRCSPRSGDLSVYWYQQSLDQGLQFLIQYYNGEERAKGNILERFSAQQFPDLHSELNLSSLELGDSALYFCASSVGFSDTQYFGPGTRLTVL.